This T cell receptor beta chain was identified during a study of blood T cell repertoires in COVID-19. This clone was recorded many times. The V gene's germline CDR1 is MDHEN and CDR2 SYDVKM. The CDR3 length is 14 residues. The V end was cut by 9 bases, the J end by 3 bases, with 12 bases between. Profiling relied on immunoSEQ multiplex PCR, and the TCRdb table lists in-frame clones only, not all of them. The sample carries under 250,000 clones, 75% to 85% recorded once. This TCR was sampled from a woman in her 70s with acute or convalescent COVID-19. The J gene is TRBJ1-6, the V gene TRBV28, with D perhaps TRBD1 (6 bases). The sequencing sample was made of peripheral blood. CDR3 DNA sequence: TGTGCCAGTCTTGGACAGAACTATAATTCACCCCTCCACTTT. The encoded protein is CASLGQNYNSPLHF.